These 16 T cell receptor beta chains were all obtained from the same sample, sequenced in a study of cytomegalovirus exposure and HLA in healthy donors. Researchers ran the PCR with 60 Vbeta and 13 Jbeta primers. Sequencing was performed with immunoSEQ multiplex PCR; in TCRdb, only in-frame clones are kept and a portion is missing. The data contain 60,000 or so clones, 85% of them seen just once; the ten biggest clones take up 9.5% to 12%. Sequenced: PBMCs. These receptor sequences come from a female donor in good health and CMV-seronegative.

The chain couples TRBV15 to TRBJ2-7; 11 nucleotides align to TRBD2. Germline V gene sequence: CDR1 LNHNV, CDR2 YYDKDF (reference sequence). This CDR3 spans 18 amino acids. With 0 bases clipped from V and 2 bases from J, the junction kept 9 bases outside the gene matches. This chain's CDR3 is CATSRESGLAGGPYEQYF. CDR3 in DNA: TGTGCCACCAGCAGAGAATCGGGCCTAGCGGGAGGTCCCTACGAGCAGTACTTC.

The rearrangement joins TRBV28 to TRBJ1-2; 7 bases map to TRBD1. V lost 8 bases, J lost 6 bases, and 21 bases stayed unmatched. CDR1 is MDHEN and CDR2 is SYDVKM in the germline V gene. There are 17 residues in the CDR3. Written as DNA, the CDR3 is TGTGCCAGCGTTGTCGCCCAACAGGGGCCAATGGGACATGGCTACACCTTC. This encodes CASVVAQQGPMGHGYTF.

This clone came up once. CDR3 residues: CASSSGTLSYNEQFF. Here the CDR3 DNA reads TGTGCCAGCAGCTCCGGGACACTTTCCTACAATGAGCAGTTCTTC. The chain joins TRBV5-4 to TRBJ2-1; TRBD1 is a possible D gene (6 bases). The CDR3 loop spans 15 amino acids. Germline CDR1 reads SGHNT; CDR2 reads YYREEE (reference sequence). Trimming removed 3 bases from V and 1 base from J, with 11 bases in between. Filled out from reference TRBV5-4 and TRBJ2-1, the complete variable domain reads ETGVTQSPTHLIKTRGQQVTLRCSSQSGHNTVSWYQQALGQGPQFIFQYYREEENGRGNFPPRFSGLQFPNYSSELNVNALELDDSALYLCASSSGTLSYNEQFFGPGTRLTVL.

This sequence joins TRBV9 and TRBJ1-4, with a tentative D call TRBD1 (5 bases). V was clipped by 0 bases and J by 3 bases, with 9 bases between them. Germline V CDR1 and CDR2: SGDLS, YYNGEE. This CDR3 has 15 amino acids. Here the CDR3 reads CASSVEGGANEKLFF. The CDR3 region has the DNA TGTGCCAGCAGCGTAGAGGGAGGGGCTAATGAAAAACTGTTTTTT.

This rearrangement joins TRBV6-1 to TRBJ2-1; 7 nucleotides align to TRBD1. Trimming at V came to 3 bases and at J to 8 bases, leaving 13 bases not matched to a gene. Germline CDR1 reads MNHNS; CDR2 reads SASEGT. The CDR3 covers 16 residues. CDR3 in amino acids: CASSDKENRGIDEQFF. In nucleotides, the CDR3 is TGTGCCAGCAGTGACAAAGAGAACAGGGGTATCGATGAGCAGTTCTTC.

The chain has TRBV18 and TRBJ2-3; TRBD2 aligns across 8 bases. This CDR3 contains 18 residues. CDR1 and CDR2 from the germline V gene are KGHSH and LQKENI. The V segment lost 6 bases and the J segment 0 bases; nucleotides outside the gene matches: 14. Here the CDR3 DNA reads TGTGCCAGCTCCCCTCGGGAGGCTAGCGGGCCCAGCACAGATACGCAGTATTTT. It translates to CASSPREASGPSTDTQYF.

The genes are TRBV11-2 and TRBJ1-1; tentative D call: TRBD1 (6 bases). Trimming removed 2 bases from V and 0 bases from J, with 10 bases in between. Germline V gene lookup returns CDR1 SGHAT and CDR2 FQNNGV. This CDR3 contains 15 residues. CDR3 residues: CASSLQQGVNTEAFF. As DNA, the CDR3 is TGTGCCAGCAGCTTACAACAGGGTGTGAACACTGAAGCTTTCTTT.

The rearrangement uses TRBV27 and TRBJ1-2; D not resolved. The germline V gene has CDR1 MNHEY and CDR2 SMNVEV (reference sequence). There are 15 residues in the CDR3. The V end was cut by 5 bases, the J end by 0 bases, with 13 bases between. The CDR3, as DNA: TGTGCCAGCAGTGCGTATCAGGTCCCTAACTATGGCTACACCTTC. Its translation: CASSAYQVPNYGYTF.

Regarding this clone: The germline gene is not matched at one end of the junction; a read error may be the cause. CDR3 in DNA: TGTGCCAGAAGCTTGGGACCCACTGGGGCCAACGGCCTGACTTTC. Its translation is CARSLGPTGANGLTF. The chain recombines TRBV5-3 with TRBJ2-6; possible D gene TRBD1, 5 bases. TRBV5-3 is an ORF, and what it does is uncertain. The CDR3 is 15 residues long.

DNA of the CDR3: TGCGCCAGCAGTGAAAAGCAGGGTTATACTGAAGCTTTCTTT. This gives the protein CASSEKQGYTEAFF. This chain joins TRBV10-1 and TRBJ1-1; D may be TRBD1 (5 bases). The CDR3 extends over 14 amino acids. CDR1 is WNHNN, CDR2 SYGVQD, per germline (reference sequence). Trimming left V 3 bases short and J 5 bases short, with 13 bases between.

The chain employs TRBV19 and TRBJ2-5, with 7 bases lining up with TRBD2. The CDR3 runs 13 residues. Germline loops: CDR1 LNHDA, CDR2 SQIVND (reference sequence). Unmatched junction bases numbered 5, after V lost 7 bases and J lost 3 bases. The CDR3 here is CASKASGKETQYF. The CDR3, as DNA: TGTGCCAGTAAGGCTAGCGGTAAAGAGACCCAGTACTTC.

The V call is TRBV5-4, the J call TRBJ2-1; TRBD1 might be the D (6 bases). Trimming stripped 4 bases from V and 5 bases from J, with 10 bases between. This CDR3 comprises 13 residues. The germline V gene encodes CDR1 SGHNT and CDR2 YYREEE (reference sequence). CDR3 in amino acids: CASSPGQNNEQFF. CDR3 sequence (DNA): TGTGCCAGCAGCCCGGGACAAAACAATGAGCAGTTCTTC.

The gene calls are TRBV9 and TRBJ2-1; maybe TRBD1 (6 bases). The CDR3 is made up of 12 amino acids. Between the trimmed V and J ends, which lost 7 bases and 8 bases, there was a span of 13 bases. Germline-derived CDR1 and CDR2 are SGDLS and YYNGEE. CDR3 amino acids: CASGYRAYEQFF. As DNA, the CDR3 is TGTGCCAGCGGTTACAGGGCCTATGAGCAGTTCTTC.

The J gene is TRBJ1-2, the V gene TRBV19; possible D gene TRBD1, 5 bases. CDR1 LNHDA and CDR2 SQIVND come from the germline V gene (reference sequence). Trimming cost V 7 bases and J 8 bases, with 14 bases left between them. The CDR3 extends over 12 amino acids. CDR3 DNA: TGTGCCAGTAATAGGGGATCCTTGGGCTACACCTTC. This gives the protein CASNRGSLGYTF.

The chain employs TRBV10-3 and TRBJ2-7; 8 bases line up with TRBD1. The CDR3 runs to 13 residues. Germline V gene data show CDR1 as ENHRY and CDR2 as SYGVKD. With V trimmed by 5 bases and J by 3 bases, 3 bases remained unmatched. The CDR3 nucleotides read TGTGCCATCAGTACGGGACAGGTCTACGAGCAGTACTTC. Residues: CAISTGQVYEQYF.

This chain joins TRBV9 and TRBJ1-3, with no clear D. The V gene lost 1 base and the J gene lost 0 bases, with 2 bases spanning the gap. Germline V lookup: CDR1 SGDLS, CDR2 YYNGEE. The CDR3 is 13 residues long. The CDR3 nucleotides read TGTGCCAGCAGCGTACACTCTGGAAACACCATATATTTT. This codes for CASSVHSGNTIYF.